This is a list of T cell receptor beta chains from one sample in a study of identical twins. TCRdb re-derived calls from the 5' RACE reads in MiXCR, one entry per CDR3 protein. The data contain around 550,000 distinct CDR3 sequences, roughly 15% of them singletons. The data were also submitted as part of a second study, on yellow fever vaccine responses in identical twins.

The material sequenced was CD4+ T cells sorted from blood. The receptors shown here come from a woman aged 18-29 years in good health. Each CDR3 is given with its conserved first and last residue. The D gene is left open where the match is weak. For some rows the clone size is stated as once, few or many, or as a class when expanded; others skip it.

D: TRBD2
size: few
J: TRBJ2-3
V: TRBV12-3/TRBV12-4
DNA: TGTGCCAGCAGATCGACTAGCGGAGGCACAGATACGCAGTATTTT
CDR3: CASRSTSGGTDTQYF

D: .
size: many
J: TRBJ1-5
V: TRBV20-1
DNA: TGCAGTGCTAGATCGGCAGGCAATCAGCCCCAGCATTTT
CDR3: CSARSAGNQPQHF

D: .
size: .
J: TRBJ2-5
V: TRBV4-1
DNA: TGCGCCAGCAGCCAAAGCCCGTCCGGACCCCAAGAGACCCAGTACTTC
CDR3: CASSQSPSGPQETQYF

D: TRBD1
size: .
J: TRBJ1-1
V: TRBV6-5
DNA: TGTGCCAGCAGTTACTTTATGCGGACAGGGCGTGGTACTGAAGCTTTCTTT
CDR3: CASSYFMRTGRGTEAFF

D: TRBD1
size: .
J: TRBJ2-3
V: TRBV2
DNA: TGTGCCAGCATGGGACAGGGAATACTCACAGATACGCAGTATTTT
CDR3: CASMGQGILTDTQYF

D: TRBD2
size: .
J: TRBJ2-3
V: TRBV7-8
DNA: TGTGCCAGCAGCTTTCTAGCGGGGGGGATATTAGATACGCAGTATTTT
CDR3: CASSFLAGGILDTQYF

D: TRBD2
size: few
J: TRBJ2-1
V: TRBV6-5
DNA: TGTGCCAGCAGTTACTCGGGACTAGCGGGAGGGACCTACAATGAGCAGTTCTTC
CDR3: CASSYSGLAGGTYNEQFF

D: .
size: .
J: TRBJ1-3
V: TRBV19
DNA: TGTGCCAGTAGTATAGGAGTATCTGGAAACACCATATATTTT
CDR3: CASSIGVSGNTIYF

D: .
size: .
J: TRBJ1-4
V: TRBV12-3/TRBV12-4
DNA: TGTGCCACCACTTCGGGGAGAGGAGGGGAAAAACTGTTTTTT
CDR3: CATTSGRGGEKLFF

D: .
size: .
J: TRBJ2-7
V: TRBV7-9
DNA: TGTGCCAGCAGCTCCCGACTGCCTGAGGCGAACGAGCAGTACTTC
CDR3: CASSSRLPEANEQYF

D: .
size: many
J: TRBJ1-5
V: TRBV5-1
DNA: TGCGCCAGCAGCTTGGACGGAGACAATCAGCCCCAGCATTTT
CDR3: CASSLDGDNQPQHF

D: .
size: .
J: TRBJ2-1
V: TRBV20-1
DNA: TGCAGTGCTAGAGGCCGGGTTCAGTACAATGAGCAGTTCTTC
CDR3: CSARGRVQYNEQFF

D: .
size: few
J: TRBJ2-1
V: TRBV12-3/TRBV12-4
DNA: TGTGCCAGCAGTTTGGGAGGTTTCTTAGGCAATGAGCAGTTCTTC
CDR3: CASSLGGFLGNEQFF

D: TRBD1
size: few
J: TRBJ2-7
V: TRBV2
DNA: TGTGCCAGCAGTACTTACAGGGGGGTAAGCTTC
CDR3: CASSTYRGVSF

D: .
size: few
J: TRBJ1-1
V: TRBV12-3/TRBV12-4
DNA: TGTGCCAGCAGTTTTGGGGGCTGGTCGTCCACTGAAGCTTTCTTT
CDR3: CASSFGGWSSTEAFF

D: TRBD2
size: .
J: TRBJ2-3
V: TRBV11-1
DNA: TGTGCCAGCAGCTTAGAGAGGCTAGCGGGAGTAGAATTCACAGATACGCAGTATTTT
CDR3: CASSLERLAGVEFTDTQYF

D: .
size: .
J: TRBJ2-1
V: TRBV9
DNA: TGTGCCAGCAGCGTTCAAGACAGAGGCTCCTACAATGAGCAGTTCTTC
CDR3: CASSVQDRGSYNEQFF

D: TRBD1
size: few
J: TRBJ2-3
V: TRBV29-1
DNA: TGCAGCGTTGTAATTGGGACAGGCCGCACAGATACGCAGTATTTT
CDR3: CSVVIGTGRTDTQYF

D: .
size: .
J: TRBJ1-5
V: TRBV28
DNA: TGTGCCAGCAGTTTGTGGGGAAAGCCCCAGCATTTT
CDR3: CASSLWGKPQHF

D: TRBD2
size: many
J: TRBJ2-1
V: TRBV5-1
DNA: TGTGCCAGCAGCTCCGGACTAGCGTCGTACAATGAGCAGTTCTTC
CDR3: CASSSGLASYNEQFF

D: TRBD1
size: .
J: TRBJ1-5
V: TRBV12-3/TRBV12-4
DNA: TGTGCCAGCAGTTCACAGGGGGCCCATAGCAATCAGCCCCAGCATTTT
CDR3: CASSSQGAHSNQPQHF

D: .
size: .
J: TRBJ2-2
V: TRBV11-2
DNA: TGTGCCAGCAGCTTAGATCCCCCGCAGGTCACCGGGGAGCTGTTTTTT
CDR3: CASSLDPPQVTGELFF

D: .
size: .
J: TRBJ1-1
V: TRBV3-1
DNA: TGTGCCAGCAGCCCGATCGGGGGGGGTGAAGCTTTCTTT
CDR3: CASSPIGGGEAFF

D: .
size: .
J: TRBJ2-2
V: TRBV29-1
DNA: TGCAGCGCCCGGAATCCCGGGGAGCTGTTTTTT
CDR3: CSARNPGELFF

D: TRBD1
size: many
J: TRBJ2-3
V: TRBV7-9
DNA: TGTGCCAGCAGCCTCGGACAGGGGGCTGCAGATACGCAGTATTTT
CDR3: CASSLGQGAADTQYF

D: TRBD1
size: .
J: TRBJ1-1
V: TRBV20-1
DNA: TGCAGTGCTAGCCGACAGGGGGAAGCTTTCTTT
CDR3: CSASRQGEAFF

D: .
size: .
J: TRBJ2-4
V: TRBV20-1
DNA: TGCAGTGCCACCGAGACGCCTGGGATTCAGTACTTC
CDR3: CSATETPGIQYF

D: .
size: .
J: TRBJ2-5
V: TRBV7-9
DNA: TGTGCCAGCAGCTTAGGCAGGGGCAACCAAGAGACCCAGTACTTC
CDR3: CASSLGRGNQETQYF

D: TRBD1
size: few
J: TRBJ1-5
V: TRBV6-5
DNA: TGTGCCAGCAGTTACGGACAGGGGGCACGGTTTCAGCCCCAGCATTTT
CDR3: CASSYGQGARFQPQHF

D: .
size: few
J: TRBJ2-1
V: TRBV5-1
DNA: TGCGCCAGCAGCTTGACTAGCTATGAGCAGTTCTTC
CDR3: CASSLTSYEQFF

D: TRBD1
size: few
J: TRBJ2-4
V: TRBV3-1
DNA: TGTGCCAGCAGCCTCGGACAGGGGAGGAGGAACATTCAGTACTTC
CDR3: CASSLGQGRRNIQYF

D: TRBD1
size: .
J: TRBJ1-1
V: TRBV12-3/TRBV12-4
DNA: TGTGCCAGCAGGGACAGGGGGCGAGCTTTCTTT
CDR3: CASRDRGRAFF

D: TRBD1
size: .
J: TRBJ2-7
V: TRBV5-1
DNA: TGCGCCAGCAGCTTGGGGATCGCACAGGGGACCTCCTACGAGCAGTACTTC
CDR3: CASSLGIAQGTSYEQYF

D: TRBD2
size: .
J: TRBJ2-5
V: TRBV7-2
DNA: TGTGCCAGCAGCCTCGGGACTAGACAAGAGACCCAGTACTTC
CDR3: CASSLGTRQETQYF

D: .
size: few
J: TRBJ2-1
V: TRBV24-1
DNA: TGTGCCACCAGGGGAGCGGCTAACAATGAGCAGTTCTTC
CDR3: CATRGAANNEQFF

D: .
size: .
J: TRBJ2-4
V: TRBV2
DNA: TGTGCCTCAAGTCAGGGCGTCAAAAACATTCAGTACTTC
CDR3: CASSQGVKNIQYF

D: .
size: few
J: TRBJ2-7
V: TRBV7-9
DNA: TGTGCCAGCAGCTTACAGGGCGGCGAGGCCAAGCAGTACTTC
CDR3: CASSLQGGEAKQYF

D: TRBD2
size: .
J: TRBJ2-7
V: TRBV28
DNA: TGTGCCAGCAGTTTAAGCGGGAGGGTTCTCGAGCAGTACTTC
CDR3: CASSLSGRVLEQYF

D: TRBD1
size: .
J: TRBJ1-2
V: TRBV27
DNA: TGTGCCAGCAGGAAACCAGGGGGTGGGAACTATGGCTACACCTTC
CDR3: CASRKPGGGNYGYTF

D: .
size: .
J: TRBJ1-1
V: TRBV12-3/TRBV12-4
DNA: TGTGCCAGCAGTTGGGGGGCACAAGCTTTCTTT
CDR3: CASSWGAQAFF

D: TRBD1
size: few
J: TRBJ2-3
V: TRBV7-2
DNA: TGTGCCAGCAGCCCCGGGACAGGGGGTGGCACAGATACGCAGTATTTT
CDR3: CASSPGTGGGTDTQYF

D: TRBD2
size: .
J: TRBJ2-1
V: TRBV3-1
DNA: TGTGCCAGCAGCCAAGTTCTAGCGGGAGTTGGAGAGCAGTTCTTC
CDR3: CASSQVLAGVGEQFF

D: .
size: few
J: TRBJ1-2
V: TRBV2
DNA: TGTGCCAGCAGTGAGGATAGGGGGTATGGCTACACCTTC
CDR3: CASSEDRGYGYTF

D: .
size: .
J: TRBJ1-2
V: TRBV19
DNA: TGTGCCAGTAGTCTACGCACCCCAAACTATGGCTACACCTTC
CDR3: CASSLRTPNYGYTF

D: TRBD2
size: few
J: TRBJ2-1
V: TRBV18
DNA: TGTGCCAGCTCACCGTTCCCCGGGGGGAGGAACAAGGTAGACTACAATGAGCAGTTCTTC
CDR3: CASSPFPGGRNKVDYNEQFF

D: .
size: .
J: TRBJ2-3
V: TRBV2
DNA: TGTGCCAGCAGACTTACTCGGGATACGCAGTATTTT
CDR3: CASRLTRDTQYF

D: .
size: .
J: TRBJ2-7
V: TRBV5-6
DNA: TGTGCCAGCAGCGCGACAGGTACCTACGAGCAGTACTTC
CDR3: CASSATGTYEQYF

D: TRBD1
size: .
J: TRBJ2-2
V: TRBV3-1
DNA: TGTGCCAGCAGCCAAGAAACCGGGACAGGCCTTAACACCGGGGAGCTGTTTTTT
CDR3: CASSQETGTGLNTGELFF

D: .
size: few
J: TRBJ1-1
V: TRBV4-1
DNA: TGCGCCAGCAGCCAAGATTCTCAAACTGAAGCTTTCTTT
CDR3: CASSQDSQTEAFF

D: TRBD2
size: .
J: TRBJ2-1
V: TRBV20-1
DNA: TGCAGTGCTAGCGGGGGGGCTTTAAATGAGCAGTTCTTC
CDR3: CSASGGALNEQFF

D: .
size: few
J: TRBJ2-7
V: TRBV27
DNA: TGTGCCAGCAGTTCCCGACAGCCCTACGAGCAGTACTTC
CDR3: CASSSRQPYEQYF

D: .
size: .
J: TRBJ2-7
V: TRBV6-2/TRBV6-3
DNA: TGTGCCAGCAGACGAGGGACTGCCGAGCAGTACTTC
CDR3: CASRRGTAEQYF

D: .
size: .
J: TRBJ1-2
V: TRBV4-2
DNA: TGTGCCAGCAGCTCCAGGTCTAACTATGGCTACACCTTC
CDR3: CASSSRSNYGYTF

D: TRBD2
size: .
J: TRBJ2-7
V: TRBV12-3/TRBV12-4
DNA: TGTGCCAGCAGTTCACTAGCGGGAGGGTATCTAGCCTACGAGCAGTACTTC
CDR3: CASSSLAGGYLAYEQYF

D: TRBD1
size: few
J: TRBJ1-2
V: TRBV20-1
DNA: TGCAGTGCTAGGGCCAGGGGGCTAGTTGGCTACACCTTC
CDR3: CSARARGLVGYTF